These 15 T cell receptor beta chains came from one sample sequenced in a study of response to subunit inactivated influenza vaccine. TCRdb reprocessed the RT-PCR reads via MiXCR and lists one record per CDR3 protein. The sample includes about 540,000 distinct CDR3 sequences, 20% to 25% of them seen just once. The data were also submitted as part of a second study, on T cells expressing NK-cell markers. In that study: Researchers built TCR beta cDNA using 5'RACE template switching with UMIs.

Source: CD4+ T cells sorted from PBMCs, taken 11 to 12 days after vaccination. Receptor source: a man aged 50 to 60 who received an inactivated influenza vaccine.

In this sample, this clonotype turned up a few times. The chain has TRBV29-1 and TRBJ1-1; a weak D match, TRBD1 (5 bases). The germline gives CDR1 SQVTM, CDR2 ANQGSEA. V dropped 6 bases and J dropped 4 bases, with 15 bases sitting between them. The CDR3 spans 13 residues. The CDR3 DNA reads as TGCAGCGTCCGGGGAGGGGCAGGCACTGAAGCTTTCTTT. Translating gives CSVRGGAGTEAFF.

V usage is TRBV20-1 and J usage is TRBJ2-1, with 10 positions matching TRBD2. The V and J ends lost 1 base and 7 bases, in that order; junction bases with no gene match: 7. The CDR3 loop spans 15 amino acids. Germline loops: CDR1 DFQATT, CDR2 SNEGSKA (reference sequence). This CDR3 is CSARGSGRAGNEQFF. CDR3 DNA sequence: TGCAGTGCTAGAGGGAGCGGGAGGGCCGGGAATGAGCAGTTCTTC.

This clonotype was observed a few times. J is TRBJ2-2 and V is TRBV29-1; 7 nucleotides match TRBD1. V was clipped by 7 bases and J by 5 bases; unmatched bases: 10. This CDR3 spans 14 amino acids. Germline V lookup: CDR1 SQVTM, CDR2 ANQGSEA. CDR3 residues: CSAATGSVTGELFF. The CDR3 DNA reads as TGCAGCGCTGCGACAGGGTCGGTGACCGGGGAGCTGTTTTTT.

V and J are TRBV5-6 and TRBJ2-1; TRBD1 might be the D (6 bases). The CDR3 extends over 16 amino acids. Germline-derived CDR1 and CDR2 are SGHDT and YYEEEE. Trimming stripped 3 bases from V and 0 bases from J, with 13 bases between. CDR3 region: CASSYQAGASYNEQFF. The DNA of the CDR3 is TGTGCCAGCAGCTACCAGGCAGGGGCCTCCTACAATGAGCAGTTCTTC.

The chain links TRBV20-1 to TRBJ2-5, with TRBD1 as a possible D gene (6 bases). The V gene's germline CDR1 is DFQATT and CDR2 SNEGSKA (reference sequence). Trimming removed 7 bases from V and 5 bases from J, with 17 bases in between. The CDR3 is 13 amino acids. In DNA, the CDR3 is TGCAGTGGGTACAGGGTGGGTCGGGAGACCCAGTACTTC. Translated: CSGYRVGRETQYF.

The V call is TRBV4-1, the J call TRBJ1-1; D ambiguous. The CDR3 has 15 residues. V lost 0 bases and J lost 8, with 16 bases in between. Germline V gives CDR1 MGHRA, CDR2 YSYEKL. CDR3 DNA sequence: TGCGCCAGCAGCCAAGAAGGTTCGTTGGTCCTCGAAGCTTTCTTT. Protein product: CASSQEGSLVLEAFF.

In the case of this clonotype: Germline is not matched at one junction end, which may reflect a read error. The genes are TRBV4-2 and TRBJ2-3; the D is unclear. The CDR3 covers 15 residues. Germline V gives CDR1 LGHNA, CDR2 YNFKEQ. The CDR3 protein is CASSQDPSFSETQYF. CDR3 nucleotide sequence: TGTGCCAGCAGCCAAGATCCCTCCTTTTCAGAGACGCAGTATTTT.

J is TRBJ1-4 and V is TRBV12-3 or TRBV12-4, with unresolved D. This CDR3 is 15 amino acids long. Trimming removed 6 bases at V and 4 bases at J, with 15 bases between. The CDR3 region is CASRLGSSHNEKLFF. The CDR3 DNA follows: TGTGCCAGCAGACTTGGGAGTTCCCATAATGAAAAACTGTTTTTT.

This clonotype was counted a few times. The chain joins TRBV20-1 to TRBJ1-2, with a possible D match to TRBD1 (5 bases). V was cut by 4 bases and J by 7 bases, with 16 bases left in between. CDR3 length: 13 amino acids. Per germline, CDR1 DFQATT and CDR2 SNEGSKA (reference sequence). This chain's CDR3 is CSATSPGRSGYTF. The CDR3 DNA is TGCAGTGCTACCAGCCCGGGACGTAGTGGCTACACCTTC.

This clonotype was seen a few times. The chain recombines TRBV2 with TRBJ2-1; no clear D gene. V lost 6 bases and J 4 bases, leaving 10 bases between the germline ends. Germline CDR1 and CDR2: SNHLY and FYNNEI. The CDR3 totals 13 residues. For the CDR3, the DNA is TGTGCCAGCAGGGAGAGCCTGTACAATGAGCAGTTCTTC. This sequence encodes CASRESLYNEQFF. Drawing the rest from reference TRBV2 and TRBJ2-1, the complete variable domain is EPEVTQTPSHQVTQMGQEVILRCVPISNHLYFYWYRQILGQKVEFLVSFYNNEISEKSEIFDDQFSVERPDGSNFTLKIRSTKLEDSAMYFCASRESLYNEQFFGPGTRLTVL.

This clonotype was counted a few times. A read error may produce the germline difference seen at one junction end. The chain links TRBV25-1 to TRBJ2-6, with no clear D. The germline gives CDR1 MGHDK, CDR2 SYGVNS. The CDR3 is 11 amino acids. The CDR3 region has the DNA TGTGCCAGCAGTGAACCGGCAGTAGAGCCTTTC. As protein: CASSEPAVEPF.

This clonotype has just a few counts. The chain links TRBV14 to TRBJ1-2; D perhaps matches TRBD1 (5 bases). This CDR3 has 14 amino acids. Trimming shortened V by 4 bases and J by 4 bases, and 13 bases separated the two germline ends. Germline CDR1 SGHDN, CDR2 FVKESK. CDR3 in DNA: TGTGCCAGCAGCCGGGGCAGGGTCTCCTATGGCTACACCTTC. Protein: CASSRGRVSYGYTF.

Of note for this clonotype: This may be a read error: a much more frequent sequence differs by one nucleotide. J is TRBJ1-1 and V is TRBV28, with D uncertain. The V and J ends lost 7 bases and 1 base respectively, with 4 bases between them. The germline V gene encodes CDR1 MDHEN and CDR2 SYDVKM. The CDR3 is 11 residues long. CDR3 residues: CASTANTEAFF. The CDR3 DNA follows: TGTGCCAGCACAGCGAACACTGAAGCTTTCTTT. Together with reference TRBV28 and TRBJ1-1, the CDR3 gives the full variable domain: DVKVTQSSRYLVKRTGEKVFLECVQDMDHENMFWYRQDPGLGLRLIYFSYDVKMKEKGDIPEGYSVSREKKERFSLILESASTNQTSMYLCASTANTEAFFGQGTRLTVV.

In this sample, this clonotype turned up many times. V is TRBV10-3 and J is TRBJ2-7; TRBD1 might be the D (6 bases). Trimming pared 3 bases from V and 9 bases from J, leaving 30 bases between. The CDR3 loop spans 18 amino acids. The V gene's germline CDR1 is ENHRY and CDR2 SYGVKD. The CDR3 sequence: CAISDRSTQGSDIVRQYF. The CDR3 region has the DNA TGTGCCATCAGTGATCGATCAACACAGGGCTCCGATATAGTACGGCAGTACTTC.

This clonotype was counted between two and nine times. This rearrangement joins TRBV7-2 to TRBJ2-1; D might be TRBD2 (5 bases). With 5 bases removed from V and 6 bases from J, the gap between germline ends came to 17 bases. This CDR3 region has 15 residues. In germline, CDR1 is SGHTA, CDR2 FQGNSA. DNA for the CDR3: TGTGCCAGCAGCACCGGGATACCACGACGCAATGAGCAGTTCTTC. Translation: CASSTGIPRRNEQFF.